These 17 T cell receptor beta chains share one sample of origin, sequenced in a study of blood T cell repertoires in COVID-19. Method: immunoSEQ multiplex PCR; TCRdb's copy keeps in-frame clones and lacks some. The sample includes under 250,000 clones, about nine tenths of them seen just once. Material for sequencing was peripheral blood. The receptors were sampled from a woman aged 55-69 years with acute or convalescent COVID-19.

In DNA form, the CDR3 reads TGTGCCAGCAGTGGGACTCCAAAGGGCACTGAAGCTTTCTTT. As protein: CASSGTPKGTEAFF. This chain uses TRBV2 with TRBJ1-1; no clear D gene. The CDR3 runs to 14 residues. Between the trimmed V and J ends, which lost 4 bases and 4 bases, there was a span of 13 bases. Germline CDR1 reads SNHLY; CDR2 reads FYNNEI.

This clone has just one count. V gene TRBV5-1 combines with J gene TRBJ2-2, with 7 bases identical to TRBD2. The V segment lost 3 bases and the J segment 5 bases; nucleotides outside the gene matches: 19. The CDR3 covers 19 residues. Per germline, CDR1 SGHRS and CDR2 YFSETQ. The CDR3 protein is CASSSGHGGSQGRTGELFF. CDR3 DNA sequence: TGCGCCAGCAGCTCCGGACACGGGGGGTCTCAGGGTAGGACCGGGGAGCTGTTTTTT.

The rearrangement joins TRBV3-1 (or the pseudogene TRBV3-2) to TRBJ1-6; 9 positions agree with TRBD1. The CDR3 spans 15 residues. Trimming removed 3 bases from V and 10 bases from J; junction bases left unmatched: 7. Germline loops: CDR1 LGHDT, CDR2 YNNKEL (reference sequence). CDR3 in DNA: TGTGCCAGCAGCCAGTTAGGACAGGGGCACTCACCCCTCCACTTT. It codes for CASSQLGQGHSPLHF.

The J gene is TRBJ2-1, the V gene TRBV5-4, with D tentatively TRBD2 (5 bases). This CDR3 contains 14 residues. With 4 bases removed from V and 7 bases from J, the gap between germline ends came to 15 bases. Germline CDR1 is SGHNT and CDR2 is YYREEE (reference sequence). The CDR3 bases are TGTGCCAGCAGCCAAAAATCTAGCAATAATGAGCAGTTCTTC. Translating gives CASSQKSSNNEQFF.

The V call is TRBV4-3, the J call TRBJ2-1; unclear D gene. The V end lost 3 bases, the J end lost 8 bases, and 11 bases lay between the germline ends. The CDR3 has 13 residues. Germline values: CDR1 LGHNA, CDR2 YSLEER. This CDR3 is CASSHQAWYEQFF. In DNA, the CDR3 is TGCGCCAGCAGCCATCAAGCGTGGTATGAGCAGTTCTTC.

The chain has TRBV29-1 and TRBJ1-3; 7 nucleotides match TRBD1. V dropped 4 bases and J dropped 7; count of bases not matched to a gene: 4. Per the germline V gene, CDR1 is SQVTM and CDR2 is ANQGSEA. The CDR3 sequence is 12 residues long. This CDR3 is CSVAQGRNTIYF. DNA of the CDR3: TGCAGCGTTGCACAGGGGCGGAACACCATATATTTT. Complete variable domain (other parts from reference TRBV29-1 and TRBJ1-3): SAVISQKPSRDICQRGTSLTIQCQVDSQVTMMFWYRQQPGQSLTLIATANQGSEATYESGFVIDKFPISRPNLTFSTLTVSNMSPEDSSIYLCSVAQGRNTIYFGEGSWLTVV.

The chain uses TRBV28 and TRBJ2-6; TRBD2 might be the D (6 bases). CDR1 and CDR2 (germline): MDHEN, SYDVKM. This CDR3 region has 16 residues. V lost 4 bases and J lost 0, with 10 bases in between. The chain's CDR3 is CASSSVGGSGANVLTF. The CDR3 nucleotides are TGTGCCAGCAGTTCAGTGGGGGGCTCTGGGGCCAACGTCCTGACTTTC.

The rearrangement links TRBV27 to TRBJ2-7; a weak D match, TRBD2 (6 bases). Germline V gene lookup returns CDR1 MNHEY and CDR2 SMNVEV (reference sequence). The germline V and J ends were trimmed by 0 bases and 3 bases, with 12 bases remaining between them. The CDR3 spans 15 residues. In DNA, the CDR3 is TGTGCCAGCAGTTTATCGGTTGGGGGGAACTACGAGCAGTACTTC. Its protein is CASSLSVGGNYEQYF.

This clone was detected only a few times. The chain combines TRBV14 with TRBJ1-6; D perhaps matches TRBD1 (6 bases). The V end lost 4 bases, the J end lost 8 bases, and 15 bases lay between the germline ends. In germline, CDR1 is SGHDN, CDR2 FVKESK. The CDR3 is 15 amino acids. In DNA form, the CDR3 reads TGTGCCAGCAGCCTCGGACAGAACCGCCATTCACCCCTCCACTTT. Its protein product is CASSLGQNRHSPLHF.

This chain joins TRBV7-6 and TRBJ1-6; D is undetermined. CDR3 length: 16 residues. Germline V lookup: CDR1 SGHVS, CDR2 FNYEAQ. The V end was cut by 0 bases, the J end by 7 bases, with 13 bases between. The chain's CDR3 is CASSLAPRRKNSPLHF. CDR3 DNA sequence: TGTGCCAGCAGCTTAGCACCCAGGCGCAAGAATTCACCCCTCCACTTT.

The rearrangement links TRBV19 to TRBJ2-1; a weak D match, TRBD2 (5 bases). From germline, CDR1 is LNHDA and CDR2 SQIVND (reference sequence). The CDR3 is 14 amino acids. The germline V and J ends were trimmed by 5 bases and 1 base, with 9 bases remaining between them. CDR3 sequence: CASSAGGSYNEQFF. The CDR3 nucleotides read TGTGCCAGTAGTGCCGGAGGTTCCTACAATGAGCAGTTCTTC.

The chain combines TRBV29-1 with TRBJ1-4, with 7 bases identical to TRBD1. Germline V gene sequence: CDR1 SQVTM, CDR2 ANQGSEA. The CDR3 contains 14 residues. J was trimmed by 2 bases and V by 6 bases; bases with no gene match: 6. The CDR3 sequence is CSVVTGATNEKLFF. CDR3 DNA: TGCAGCGTCGTAACAGGGGCGACTAATGAAAAACTGTTTTTT.

The chain links TRBV5-1 to TRBJ2-1, with D possibly being TRBD1 (6 bases). The CDR3 length is 14 residues. From germline, CDR1 is SGHRS and CDR2 YFSETQ. Trimming removed 1 base from V and 8 bases from J, with 13 bases in between. This CDR3 reads CASSLQGLMYEQFF. The CDR3, as DNA: TGCGCCAGCAGCTTGCAGGGGTTGATGTATGAGCAGTTCTTC.

Worth noting for this clone: The junction does not match germline at one end; this may be a read error. The rearrangement joins TRBV18 to TRBJ2-1, with 7 bases aligning to TRBD1. This CDR3 region has 15 residues. CDR1 and CDR2 from the germline V gene are KGHSH and LQKENI. The CDR3 reads CASSTPGQINNEQFF. Written as DNA, the CDR3 is TGTGCCAGCTCAACACCGGGACAGATAAACAATGAGCAGTTCTTC.

This clone has a handful of counts. The chain is built from TRBV28 and TRBJ2-4, with 7 bases lining up with TRBD2. With V trimmed by 4 bases and J by 4 bases, 4 bases remained unmatched. Germline-derived CDR1 and CDR2 are MDHEN and SYDVKM. This CDR3 is 14 amino acids long. DNA of the CDR3: TGTGCCAGCAGTTCCTCGGGACTAAAAAACATTCAGTACTTC. Its protein product is CASSSSGLKNIQYF.

The chain carries TRBV30 and TRBJ2-7, with 10 positions matching TRBD1. Germline CDR1 is GTSNPN and CDR2 is SVGIG (reference sequence). The CDR3 length is 14 residues. Trimming at V came to 2 bases and at J to 5 bases, leaving 6 bases not matched to a gene. In DNA form, the CDR3 reads TGTGCCTGGAGTTCGGGACAGGGGTGGGACGAGCAGTACTTC. Its protein product is CAWSSGQGWDEQYF.

In its sample, this clone was seen once. The CDR3 sequence is CASRDSLEGEQFF. CDR3 coding DNA: TGTGCCAGCCGGGACTCCCTAGAGGGTGAGCAGTTCTTC. This chain connects TRBV7-9 to TRBJ2-1, with a weak D call TRBD2 (6 bases). The length of the CDR3 is 13 residues. The germline gives CDR1 SEHNR, CDR2 FQNEAQ (reference sequence). Trimming removed 8 bases from V and 9 bases from J, with 17 bases in between.